Included here is one TCR beta chain sequence, with context. Germline values: CDR1 MNHEY, CDR2 SMNVEV (reference sequence). The CDR3 runs to 14 residues. The junction had 7 bases not matched to a gene; V was cut back by 5 bases and J by 7 bases. Clones were read by immunoSEQ multiplex PCR, and TCRdb kept only the in-frame ones, dropping some. The sample gives some 300,000 clones, 88% of which show up once; about 1% is in the top ten. This entry belongs to a study of blood T cell repertoires in COVID-19. The sequence derives from a woman in her thirties who had recovered from COVID-19. The sample consisted of PBMCs or T cells enriched from blood (not recorded which). The J gene is TRBJ1-4, the V gene TRBV27; TRBD1 matches at 7 bases. The CDR3 region is CASSTDRAPEKLFF. As DNA, the CDR3 is TGTGCCAGCAGTACTGACAGGGCCCCTGAAAAACTGTTTTTT.